One and the same sample provided the 28 T cell receptor beta chains below, sequenced in a study of post-analysis software for immune sequencing data. Overall study results and limits: Controls had lower frequencies than patients of about 5 TRBV segments, which included TRBV5-6, TRBV5-1 and TRBV20-1.

What these receptors recognize is not known. The authors incorporated unique molecular identifiers into the TCR beta cDNA libraries. TCRdb reanalysed the PCR reads using MiXCR and keeps one entry per CDR3 protein. In the table there are about 820,000 distinct CDR3 sequences, about 53% of which are singletons. The specimen was blood. These TCRs come from a girl between 5 and 17 years old with multiple sclerosis.

The rearrangement uses TRBV6-6 and TRBJ2-1, with TRBD2 matching 10 bases. The V gene end was trimmed by 7 bases and the J gene end by 4 bases; junction bases not matched to a gene: 10. This CDR3 contains 16 residues. Germline V gene sequence: CDR1 MNHNY, CDR2 SVGAGI (reference sequence). CDR3 sequence: CASTTKGSGGYNEQFF. The CDR3 DNA follows: TGTGCCAGCACCACCAAAGGTAGCGGGGGGTACAATGAGCAGTTCTTC.

The chain couples TRBV7-2 to TRBJ2-1, with D perhaps matching TRBD2 (7 bases). CDR3 size: 17 residues. The germline gives CDR1 SGHTA, CDR2 FQGNSA. Trimming stripped 7 bases from V and 4 bases from J, with 23 bases between. The CDR3 bases are TGTGCCAGCAATCGGGGGGCAGGCGGCGGTTTGTACAATGAGCAGTTCTTC. Translated, it gives CASNRGAGGGLYNEQFF.

Written as DNA, the CDR3 is TGTGCCAGCAGCTTACGACCCCCCGACAGGGTCAGGGAAGCTTTCTTT. It specifies CASSLRPPDRVREAFF. The V call is TRBV11-2, the J call TRBJ1-1, with 7 bases that match TRBD1. This CDR3 region has 16 residues. Germline CDR1 reads SGHAT; CDR2 reads FQNNGV. Trimming cost V 2 bases and J 8 bases; bases outside gene matches: 14.

Here the CDR3 reads CASSLFGGGDTQYF. Written as DNA, the CDR3 is TGTGCCAGCAGCTTATTCGGGGGGGGAGATACGCAGTATTTT. The rearrangement joins TRBV7-2 to TRBJ2-3; TRBD2 agrees at 8 bases. Germline values: CDR1 SGHTA, CDR2 FQGNSA. CDR3 size: 14 residues. The V and J ends lost 2 bases and 5 bases, in that order; junction bases with no gene match: 3. Based on the CDR3 plus reference TRBV7-2 and TRBJ2-3, the full variable domain is GAGVSQSPSNKVTEKGKDVELRCDPISGHTALYWYRQSLGQGLEFLIYFQGNSAPDKSGLPSDRFSAERTGGSVSTLTIQRTQQEDSAVYLCASSLFGGGDTQYFGPGTRLTVL.

There are a few counts of this clonotype. The genes are TRBV29-1 and TRBJ1-2; the match to TRBD1 covers 11 bases. CDR1 is SQVTM, CDR2 ANQGSEA, per germline. The length of the CDR3 is 14 residues. After removal of 7 bases from V and 6 bases from J, the junction contained 10 bases not matched to a gene. The CDR3 bases are TGCAGCGCCCCGGACAGGGGGCGTTGGAATGGCTACACCTTC. Translation: CSAPDRGRWNGYTF.

This chain connects TRBV7-6 to TRBJ2-3; D possibly corresponds to TRBD2 (6 bases). The CDR3 is made up of 18 amino acids. The germline V and J ends were trimmed by 1 base and 7 bases, with 24 bases remaining between them. Per the germline V gene, CDR1 is SGHVS and CDR2 is FNYEAQ. In nucleotides, the CDR3 is TGTGCCAGCAGCTTAGTGACCGCGCCGGGAGCCGGGGTTAATACGCAGTATTTT. It yields the protein CASSLVTAPGAGVNTQYF.

CDR3 nucleotide sequence: TGCAGTGCTACCGGGACATTTCCCTACGAGCAGTACTTC. It yields the protein CSATGTFPYEQYF. The chain carries TRBV20-1 and TRBJ2-7, with D perhaps matching TRBD1 (6 bases). V shed 4 bases and J shed 2 bases, with 12 bases lying between them. The CDR3 totals 13 residues. The germline CDR1 and CDR2 sequences are DFQATT and SNEGSKA (reference sequence).

The chain has TRBV10-3 and TRBJ2-1; weak D call: TRBD1 (6 bases). With 6 bases removed from V and 0 bases from J, the gap between germline ends came to 12 bases. This CDR3 comprises 15 residues. Germline V gene lookup returns CDR1 ENHRY and CDR2 SYGVKD. The CDR3: CAIRERGSSYNEQFF. CDR3 DNA sequence: TGTGCCATCAGGGAGAGGGGGAGCTCCTACAATGAGCAGTTCTTC.

V is TRBV20-1 and J is TRBJ2-3; TRBD2 might be the D (6 bases). Trimming removed 7 bases from V and 0 bases from J, with 11 bases in between. Germline V gene data show CDR1 as DFQATT and CDR2 as SNEGSKA (reference sequence). This CDR3 has 13 amino acids. For the CDR3, the DNA is TGCAGTGTAGAGGGGACTAGCACAGATACGCAGTATTTT. Translated: CSVEGTSTDTQYF.

V is TRBV20-1 and J is TRBJ2-7; 11 nucleotides align to TRBD2. The junction had 3 bases not matched to a gene; V was cut back by 2 bases and J by 3 bases. The CDR3 loop spans 14 amino acids. CDR1 is DFQATT and CDR2 is SNEGSKA in the germline V gene (reference sequence). The CDR3 is CSARSTSGDYEQYF. The CDR3 DNA reads as TGCAGTGCTAGATCGACTAGCGGGGACTACGAGCAGTACTTC.

The rearrangement links TRBV7-9 to TRBJ2-7; possible D gene TRBD2, 5 bases. The germline CDR1 and CDR2 sequences are SEHNR and FQNEAQ (reference sequence). The germline V and J ends were trimmed by 4 bases and 3 bases, with 10 bases remaining between them. CDR3 length: 13 residues. CDR3 region: CASSWFGIYEQYF. CDR3 nucleotide sequence: TGTGCCAGCAGCTGGTTCGGGATCTACGAGCAGTACTTC.

Comment on this clonotype: Its ends do not fully match the called genes, so a read error is possible. This rearrangement joins TRBV3-1 to TRBJ2-4; 10 nucleotides match TRBD2. The germline V gene has CDR1 LGHDT and CDR2 YNNKEL (reference sequence). This CDR3 has 19 amino acids. Here the CDR3 reads CASSQVASGGHLAKNVQYF. CDR3 bases: TGTGCCAGCAGCCAAGTGGCTAGCGGGGGCCACCTAGCCAAAAACGTTCAGTACTTC.

This rearrangement joins TRBV5-1 to TRBJ2-7, with 7 positions matching TRBD1. The J call may not be correct, given that the DNA end is closer to TRBJ2-5. Per germline, CDR1 SGHRS and CDR2 YFSETQ. CDR3 length equals 16 residues. DNA for the CDR3: TGCGCCAGCAGCTTGCGGGACAGCCTCTTTGGGGAGACCCAGTACTTC. This codes for CASSLRDSLFGETQYF.

Turning to this clonotype: Since a much larger clone is just one base distant, this may be a read error. This chain uses TRBV7-9 with TRBJ2-5; TRBD1 matches at 10 bases. TRBJ2-7 matches the DNA end more closely, so the J call is doubtful. Germline values: CDR1 SEHNR, CDR2 FQNEAQ (reference sequence). The CDR3 totals 14 residues. CDR3 loop: CASNPGQGLYEQYF. The CDR3 DNA is TGTGCCAGCAATCCGGGACAGGGGCTCTACGAGCAGTACTTC.

This clonotype appeared a few times. V is TRBV12-3 or TRBV12-4 and J is TRBJ1-4; no firm D call. Trimming pared 5 bases from V and 8 bases from J, leaving 18 bases between. The CDR3 spans 15 residues. The CDR3 sequence is CASSTRTAEWEKLFF. CDR3 sequence (DNA): TGTGCCAGCAGTACCCGGACCGCGGAGTGGGAAAAACTGTTTTTT.

This chain connects TRBV5-1 to TRBJ2-5, with a weak D call TRBD1 (6 bases). Trimming stripped 1 base from V and 7 bases from J, with 8 bases between. This CDR3 has 12 amino acids. Germline lookup yields CDR1 SGHRS and CDR2 YFSETQ. This chain's CDR3 is CASSLQGTTQYF. In DNA form, the CDR3 reads TGCGCCAGCAGCTTGCAGGGGACGACCCAGTACTTC.

This clonotype was seen only a few times. V and J are TRBV15 and TRBJ2-5; 8 bases are a match to TRBD2. The J call may be mistaken, given a closer DNA end match to TRBJ2-7. CDR1 LNHNV and CDR2 YYDKDF come from the germline V gene (reference sequence). This CDR3 is built from 13 residues. Here the CDR3 reads CATSREGLDEQYF. As DNA, the CDR3 is TGTGCCACCAGCAGAGAGGGACTAGACGAGCAGTACTTC.

V and J are TRBV29-1 and TRBJ1-2, with a weak D call TRBD1 (5 bases). CDR1 and CDR2 from the germline V gene are SQVTM and ANQGSEA. The V end was cut by 4 bases, the J end by 2 bases, with 14 bases between. The CDR3 spans 14 residues. CDR3 loop: CSVAPRQRNYGYTF. CDR3 nucleotides: TGCAGCGTTGCCCCCCGACAGCGAAACTATGGCTACACCTTC.

The chain couples TRBV5-1 to TRBJ1-4; D unresolved. This CDR3 spans 15 amino acids. V was trimmed by 4 bases and J by 1 base, leaving 11 bases between them. Looked up from germline, CDR1 is SGHRS and CDR2 is YFSETQ. The CDR3 DNA follows: TGCGCCAGCAGCGCGGGCGGGGAAACTAATGAAAAACTGTTTTTT. Translated, it gives CASSAGGETNEKLFF.

This clonotype was seen more than once but under ten times. This rearrangement joins TRBV5-5 to TRBJ2-7, with TRBD1 matching over 7 bases. Trimming cost V 3 bases and J 2 bases; bases outside gene matches: 2. Germline lookup yields CDR1 SGHKS and CDR2 YYEKEE (reference sequence). The CDR3 is 13 amino acids. The DNA of the CDR3 is TGTGCCAGCAGCTGGGACAGCCCCTACGAGCAGTACTTC. Encoded protein: CASSWDSPYEQYF.

The J gene is TRBJ2-5, the V gene TRBV20-1, with 8 positions matching TRBD2. CDR3 length equals 14 residues. The junction had 17 bases not matched to a gene; V was cut back by 6 bases and J by 11 bases. Germline V gene sequence: CDR1 DFQATT, CDR2 SNEGSKA (reference sequence). In DNA, the CDR3 is TGCAGTGCAAGACGTGATAGCGGGACTTGGGAGCAGTACTTC. It codes for CSARRDSGTWEQYF.

A word on this clonotype: A read error may produce the germline difference seen at one junction end. The CDR3 spells CATSDSSGGSSTDTQYF. CDR3 nucleotides: TGTGCCACCAGTGATTCCAGCGGGGGATCAAGCACGGATACGCAGTATTTT. The gene calls are TRBV24-1 and TRBJ2-3, with 8 bases fitting TRBD2. Germline V gene data show CDR1 as KGHDR and CDR2 as SFDVKD. The length of the CDR3 is 17 residues.

V gene TRBV5-1 combines with J gene TRBJ1-2; TRBD1 is a possible D gene (6 bases). Deletions cut 0 bases from V and 7 bases from J, with 13 bases between. Germline CDR1 reads SGHRS; CDR2 reads YFSETQ. This CDR3 is 14 amino acids long. CDR3 residues: CASSLVAQGSGYTF. The DNA for the CDR3 is TGCGCCAGCAGCTTGGTAGCACAGGGTAGTGGCTACACCTTC.

The V gene is TRBV24-1, the J gene TRBJ2-3; D is uncertain. Germline CDR1 KGHDR, CDR2 SFDVKD. The CDR3 sequence is 12 residues long. With 3 bases removed from V and 5 bases from J, the gap between germline ends came to 5 bases. The CDR3 DNA reads TGTGCCACCAGTGATCGAGAAGATACGCAGTATTTT. This encodes CATSDREDTQYF.

The gene calls are TRBV20-1 and TRBJ2-3, with D perhaps matching TRBD2 (5 bases). Germline CDR1 is DFQATT and CDR2 is SNEGSKA (reference sequence). The length of the CDR3 is 16 residues. V lost 0 bases and J 0 bases, leaving 13 bases between the germline ends. CDR3 amino acids: CSARDGRRTSTDTQYF. Written as DNA, the CDR3 is TGCAGTGCTAGAGATGGCCGTCGGACTAGCACAGATACGCAGTATTTT.

This chain connects TRBV5-1 to TRBJ2-7, with a tentative D call TRBD1 (6 bases). The CDR3 has 17 amino acids. In germline, CDR1 is SGHRS, CDR2 YFSETQ. Trimming cost V 0 bases and J 3 bases, with 19 bases left between them. For the CDR3, the DNA is TGCGCCAGCAGCTTGGTTCCTCCGGGACACCTCAACTACGAGCAGTACTTC. It is translated as CASSLVPPGHLNYEQYF. Using reference TRBV5-1 and TRBJ2-7 for the parts outside the CDR3, the full variable domain is KAGVTQTPRYLIKTRGQQVTLSCSPISGHRSVSWYQQTPGQGLQFLFEYFSETQRNKGNFPGRFSGRQFSNSRSEMNVSTLELGDSALYLCASSLVPPGHLNYEQYFGPGTRLTVT.

This clonotype was found a few times. The genes are TRBV7-9 and TRBJ2-1; D possibly corresponds to TRBD1 (5 bases). Germline V gene sequence: CDR1 SEHNR, CDR2 FQNEAQ (reference sequence). V lost 6 bases and J 0 bases, leaving 15 bases between the germline ends. This CDR3 is built from 16 residues. CDR3 loop: CASSPRADSSYNEQFF. CDR3 bases: TGTGCCAGCAGTCCCAGGGCCGACAGCTCCTACAATGAGCAGTTCTTC. The full variable domain, rest sourced from reference TRBV7-9 and TRBJ2-1, is DTGVSQNPRHKITKRGQNVTFRCDPISEHNRLYWYRQTLGQGPEFLTYFQNEAQLEKSRLLSDRFSAERPKGSFSTLEIQRTEQGDSAMYLCASSPRADSSYNEQFFGPGTRLTVL.

This chain connects TRBV12-3 or TRBV12-4 to TRBJ1-5, with no clear D. V lost 1 base and J 7 bases, leaving 8 bases between the germline ends. The CDR3 spans 13 residues. The CDR3 spells CASSLGGVQPQHF. The CDR3 DNA is TGTGCCAGCAGTTTAGGGGGAGTCCAGCCCCAGCATTTT.